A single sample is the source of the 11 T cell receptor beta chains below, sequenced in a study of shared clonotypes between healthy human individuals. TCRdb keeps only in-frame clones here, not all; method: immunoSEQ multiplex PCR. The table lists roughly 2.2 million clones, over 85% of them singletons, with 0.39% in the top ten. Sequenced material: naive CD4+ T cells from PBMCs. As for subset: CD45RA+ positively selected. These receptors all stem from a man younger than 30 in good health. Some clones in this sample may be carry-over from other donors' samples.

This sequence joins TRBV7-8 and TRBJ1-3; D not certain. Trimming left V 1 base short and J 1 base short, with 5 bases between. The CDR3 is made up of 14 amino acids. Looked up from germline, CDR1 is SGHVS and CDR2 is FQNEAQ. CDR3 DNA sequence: TGTGCCAGCAGCTTAGACCTGTCTGGAAACACCATATATTTT. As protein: CASSLDLSGNTIYF.

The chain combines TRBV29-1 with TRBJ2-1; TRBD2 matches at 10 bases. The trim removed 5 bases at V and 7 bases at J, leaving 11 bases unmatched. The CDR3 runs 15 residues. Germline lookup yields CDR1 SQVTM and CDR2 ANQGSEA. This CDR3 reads CSVLEPGLARNEQFF. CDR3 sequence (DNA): TGCAGCGTTCTTGAACCGGGACTAGCGAGGAATGAGCAGTTCTTC.

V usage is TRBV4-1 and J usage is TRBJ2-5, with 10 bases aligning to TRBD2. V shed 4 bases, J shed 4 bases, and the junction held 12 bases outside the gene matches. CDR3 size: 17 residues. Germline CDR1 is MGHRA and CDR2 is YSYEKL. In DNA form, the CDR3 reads TGCGCCAGCAGCCCTAAGGGTCTAGCGGGAGAGGTAGAGACCCAGTACTTC. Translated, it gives CASSPKGLAGEVETQYF.

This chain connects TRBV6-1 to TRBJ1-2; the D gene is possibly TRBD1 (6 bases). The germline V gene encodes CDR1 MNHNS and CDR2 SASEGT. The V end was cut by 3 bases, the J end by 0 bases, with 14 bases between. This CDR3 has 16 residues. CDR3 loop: CASSDLQGTANYGYTF. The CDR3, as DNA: TGTGCCAGCAGTGATCTTCAGGGGACGGCTAACTATGGCTACACCTTC.

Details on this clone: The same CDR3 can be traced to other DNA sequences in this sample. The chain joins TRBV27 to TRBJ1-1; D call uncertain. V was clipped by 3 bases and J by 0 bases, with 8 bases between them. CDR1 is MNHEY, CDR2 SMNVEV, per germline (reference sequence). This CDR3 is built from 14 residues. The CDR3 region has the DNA TGTGCCAGCAGTTTCCGGGGTCTGAACACTGAAGCTTTCTTT. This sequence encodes CASSFRGLNTEAFF.

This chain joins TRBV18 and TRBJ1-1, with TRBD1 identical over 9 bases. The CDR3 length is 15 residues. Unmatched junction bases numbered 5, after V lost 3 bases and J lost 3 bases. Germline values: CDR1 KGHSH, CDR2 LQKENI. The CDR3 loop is CASSPTGGGDTEAFF. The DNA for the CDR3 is TGTGCCAGCTCACCGACAGGGGGAGGGGACACTGAAGCTTTCTTT.

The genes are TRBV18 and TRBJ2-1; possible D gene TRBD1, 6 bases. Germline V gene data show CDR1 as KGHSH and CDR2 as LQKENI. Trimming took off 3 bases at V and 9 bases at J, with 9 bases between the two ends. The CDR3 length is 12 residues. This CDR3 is CASSPGAPEQFF. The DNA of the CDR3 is TGTGCCAGCTCACCGGGGGCTCCTGAGCAGTTCTTC.

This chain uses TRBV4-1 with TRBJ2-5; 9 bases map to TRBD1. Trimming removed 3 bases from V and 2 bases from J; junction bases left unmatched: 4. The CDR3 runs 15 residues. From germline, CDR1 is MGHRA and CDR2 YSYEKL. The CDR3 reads CASSQPGQGQETQYF. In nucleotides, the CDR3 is TGCGCCAGCAGCCAGCCGGGACAGGGACAAGAGACCCAGTACTTC.

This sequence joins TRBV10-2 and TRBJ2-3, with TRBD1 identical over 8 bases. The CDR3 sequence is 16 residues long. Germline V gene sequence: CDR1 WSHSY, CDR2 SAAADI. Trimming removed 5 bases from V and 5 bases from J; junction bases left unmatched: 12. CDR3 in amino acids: CASSRDRWRAEDTQYF. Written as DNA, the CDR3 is TGCGCCAGCAGTAGGGACAGGTGGAGGGCAGAAGATACGCAGTATTTT.

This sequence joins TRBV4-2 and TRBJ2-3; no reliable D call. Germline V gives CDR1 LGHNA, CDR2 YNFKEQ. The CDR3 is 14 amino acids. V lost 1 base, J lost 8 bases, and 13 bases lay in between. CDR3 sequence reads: CASSQASGQVTQYF. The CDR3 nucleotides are TGTGCCAGCAGCCAAGCGTCGGGTCAAGTTACGCAGTATTTT.

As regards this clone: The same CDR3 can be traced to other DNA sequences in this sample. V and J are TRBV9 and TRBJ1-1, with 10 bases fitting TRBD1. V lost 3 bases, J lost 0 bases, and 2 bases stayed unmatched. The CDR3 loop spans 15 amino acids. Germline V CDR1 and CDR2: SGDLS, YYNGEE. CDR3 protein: CASSGTGGMNTEAFF. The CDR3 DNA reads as TGTGCCAGCAGCGGGACAGGGGGTATGAACACTGAAGCTTTCTTT.